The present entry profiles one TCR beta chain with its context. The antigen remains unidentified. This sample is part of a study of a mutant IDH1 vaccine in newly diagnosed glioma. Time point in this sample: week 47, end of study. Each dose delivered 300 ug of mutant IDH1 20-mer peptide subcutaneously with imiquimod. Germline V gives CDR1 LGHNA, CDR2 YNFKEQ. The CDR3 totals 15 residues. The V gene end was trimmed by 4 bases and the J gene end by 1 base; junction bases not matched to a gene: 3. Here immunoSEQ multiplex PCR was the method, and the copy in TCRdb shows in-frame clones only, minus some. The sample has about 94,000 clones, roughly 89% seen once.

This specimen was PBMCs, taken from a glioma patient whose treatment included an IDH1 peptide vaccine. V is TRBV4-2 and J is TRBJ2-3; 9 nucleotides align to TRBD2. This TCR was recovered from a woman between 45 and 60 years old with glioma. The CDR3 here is CASSPRTSGTDTQYF. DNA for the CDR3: TGTGCCAGCAGCCCCAGGACTAGCGGCACAGATACGCAGTATTTT.